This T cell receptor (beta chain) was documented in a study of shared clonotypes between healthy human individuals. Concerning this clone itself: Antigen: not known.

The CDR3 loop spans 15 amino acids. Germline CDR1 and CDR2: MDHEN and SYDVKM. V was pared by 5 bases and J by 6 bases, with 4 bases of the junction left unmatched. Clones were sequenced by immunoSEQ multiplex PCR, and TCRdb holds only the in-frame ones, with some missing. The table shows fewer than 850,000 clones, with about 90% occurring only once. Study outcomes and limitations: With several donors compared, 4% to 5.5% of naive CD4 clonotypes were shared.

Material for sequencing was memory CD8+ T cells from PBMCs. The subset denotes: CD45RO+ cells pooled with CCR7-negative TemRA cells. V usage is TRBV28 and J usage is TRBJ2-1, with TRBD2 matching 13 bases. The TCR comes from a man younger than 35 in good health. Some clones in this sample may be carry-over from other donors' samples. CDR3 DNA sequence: TGTGCCAGCAGTCCTACTAGCGGGAGGGCCAATGAGCAGTTCTTC. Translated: CASSPTSGRANEQFF.